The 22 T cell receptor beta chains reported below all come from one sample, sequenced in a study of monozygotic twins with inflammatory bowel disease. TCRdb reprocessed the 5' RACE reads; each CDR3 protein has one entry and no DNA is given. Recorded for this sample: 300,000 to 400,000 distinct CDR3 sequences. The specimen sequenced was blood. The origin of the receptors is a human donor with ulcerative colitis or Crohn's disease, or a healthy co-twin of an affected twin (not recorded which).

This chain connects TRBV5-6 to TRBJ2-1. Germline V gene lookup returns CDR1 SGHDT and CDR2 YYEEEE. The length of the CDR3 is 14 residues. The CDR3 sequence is CASSLWGARNEQFF.

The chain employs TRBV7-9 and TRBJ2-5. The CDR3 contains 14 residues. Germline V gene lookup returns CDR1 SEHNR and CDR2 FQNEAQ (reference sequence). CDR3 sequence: CASSLLGSTETQYF.

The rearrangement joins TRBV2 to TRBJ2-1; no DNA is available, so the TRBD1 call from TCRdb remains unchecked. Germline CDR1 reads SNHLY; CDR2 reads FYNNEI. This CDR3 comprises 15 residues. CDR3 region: CASSRDRESYNEQFF.

CDR3 residues: CSARRQGARDNQPQHF. The chain recombines TRBV20-1 with TRBJ1-5; TCRdb gives TRBD1 as the D gene, but with no DNA this cannot be confirmed. Per the germline V gene, CDR1 is DFQATT and CDR2 is SNEGSKA (reference sequence). The CDR3 totals 16 residues.

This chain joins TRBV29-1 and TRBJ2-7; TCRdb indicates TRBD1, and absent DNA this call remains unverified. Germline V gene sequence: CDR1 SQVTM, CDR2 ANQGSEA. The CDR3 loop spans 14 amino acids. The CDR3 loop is CSVEEQPGNYEQYF.

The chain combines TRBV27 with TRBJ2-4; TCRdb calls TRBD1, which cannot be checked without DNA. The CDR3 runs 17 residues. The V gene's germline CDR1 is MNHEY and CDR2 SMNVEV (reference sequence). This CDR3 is CASRPPGGDLAKNIQYF.

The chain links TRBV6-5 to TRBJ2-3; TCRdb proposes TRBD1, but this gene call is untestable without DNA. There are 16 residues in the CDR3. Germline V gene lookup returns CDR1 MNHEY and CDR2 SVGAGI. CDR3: CASSYRRGTSTDTQYF.

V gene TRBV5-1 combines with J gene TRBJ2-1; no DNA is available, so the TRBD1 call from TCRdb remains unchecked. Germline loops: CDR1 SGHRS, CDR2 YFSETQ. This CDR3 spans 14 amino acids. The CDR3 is CASSPGTAPNEQFF.

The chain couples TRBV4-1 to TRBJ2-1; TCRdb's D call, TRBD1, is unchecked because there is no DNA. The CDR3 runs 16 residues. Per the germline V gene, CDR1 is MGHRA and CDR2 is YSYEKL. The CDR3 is CASSHQPGNSYNEQFF.

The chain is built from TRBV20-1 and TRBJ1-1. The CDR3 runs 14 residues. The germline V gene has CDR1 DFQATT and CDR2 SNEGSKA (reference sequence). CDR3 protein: CSAIDRFRSTEAFF.

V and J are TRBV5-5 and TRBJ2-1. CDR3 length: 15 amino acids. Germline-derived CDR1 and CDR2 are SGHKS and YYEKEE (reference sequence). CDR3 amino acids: CASSLKLGAYNEQFF. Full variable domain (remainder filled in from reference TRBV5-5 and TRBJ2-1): DAGVTQSPTHLIKTRGQQVTLRCSPISGHKSVSWYQQVLGQGPQFIFQYYEKEERGRGNFPDRFSARQFPNYSSELNVNALLLGDSALYLCASSLKLGAYNEQFFGPGTRLTVL.

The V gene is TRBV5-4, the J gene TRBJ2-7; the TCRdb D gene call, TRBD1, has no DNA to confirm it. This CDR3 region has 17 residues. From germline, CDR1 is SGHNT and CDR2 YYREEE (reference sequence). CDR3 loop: CASSAVTGTGLLYEQYF.

The chain's CDR3 is CASRRYNADGYTF. This chain uses TRBV6-1 with TRBJ1-2. The CDR3 contains 13 residues. Germline V lookup: CDR1 MNHNS, CDR2 SASEGT.

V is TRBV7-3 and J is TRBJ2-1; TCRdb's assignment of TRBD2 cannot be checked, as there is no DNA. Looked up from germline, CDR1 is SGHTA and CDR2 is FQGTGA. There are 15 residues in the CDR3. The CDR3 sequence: CASSTGLATNNEQFF.

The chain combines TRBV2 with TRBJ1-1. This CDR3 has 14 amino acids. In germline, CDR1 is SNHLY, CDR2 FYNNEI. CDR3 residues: CASKGDRSNTEAFF. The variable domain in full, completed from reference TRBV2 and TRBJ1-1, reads EPEVTQTPSHQVTQMGQEVILRCVPISNHLYFYWYRQILGQKVEFLVSFYNNEISEKSEIFDDQFSVERPDGSNFTLKIRSTKLEDSAMYFCASKGDRSNTEAFFGQGTRLTVV.

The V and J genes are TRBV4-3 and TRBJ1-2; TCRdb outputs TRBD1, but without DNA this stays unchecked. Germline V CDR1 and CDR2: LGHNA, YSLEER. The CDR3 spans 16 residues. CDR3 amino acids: CASSQDRVRGGVGYTF.

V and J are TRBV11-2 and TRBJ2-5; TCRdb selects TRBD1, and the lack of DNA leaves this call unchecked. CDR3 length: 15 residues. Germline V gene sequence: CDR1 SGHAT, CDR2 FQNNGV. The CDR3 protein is CASSFLTGAQETQYF.

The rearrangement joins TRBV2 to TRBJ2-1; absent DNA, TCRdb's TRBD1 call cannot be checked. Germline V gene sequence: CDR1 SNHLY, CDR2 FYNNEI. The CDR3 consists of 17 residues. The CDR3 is CASSKLIPGQGANEQFF.

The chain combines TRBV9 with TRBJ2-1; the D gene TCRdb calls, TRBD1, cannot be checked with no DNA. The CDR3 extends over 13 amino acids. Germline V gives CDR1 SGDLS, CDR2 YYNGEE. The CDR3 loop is CASSPTGANEQFF.

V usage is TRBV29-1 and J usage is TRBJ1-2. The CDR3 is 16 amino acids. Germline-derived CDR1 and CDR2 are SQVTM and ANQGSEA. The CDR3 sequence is CSVEEGGWLPNYGYTF.

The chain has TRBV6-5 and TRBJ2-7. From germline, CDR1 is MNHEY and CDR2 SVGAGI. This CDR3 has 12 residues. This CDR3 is CASSYGEFEQYF.

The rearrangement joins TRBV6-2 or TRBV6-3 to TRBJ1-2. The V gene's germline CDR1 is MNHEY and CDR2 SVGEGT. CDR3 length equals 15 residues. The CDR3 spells CASSRMDLDNYGYTF.